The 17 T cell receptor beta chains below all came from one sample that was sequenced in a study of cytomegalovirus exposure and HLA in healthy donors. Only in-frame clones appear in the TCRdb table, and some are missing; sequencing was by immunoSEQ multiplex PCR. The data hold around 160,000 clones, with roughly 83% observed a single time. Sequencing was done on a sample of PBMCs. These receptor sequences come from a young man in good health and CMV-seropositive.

CDR3 in amino acids: CASSFDRAHQPQHF. The CDR3 coding sequence is TGTGCCAGCAGCTTTGACAGGGCCCATCAGCCCCAGCATTTT. The genes are TRBV11-2 and TRBJ1-5, with 7 bases lining up with TRBD1. J gave up 5 bases and V 3 bases, and 4 bases lay outside the gene matches. Germline V gives CDR1 SGHAT, CDR2 FQNNGV. The CDR3 length is 14 residues.

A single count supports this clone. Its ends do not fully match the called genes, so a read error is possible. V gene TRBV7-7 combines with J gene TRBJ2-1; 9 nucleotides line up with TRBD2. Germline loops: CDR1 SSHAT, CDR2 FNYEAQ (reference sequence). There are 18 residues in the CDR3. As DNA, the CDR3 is TGTGCTAGCAGCTTAGTGGTGAGCACTAGCGGGCGTTACAATGAGCAGTTCTTC. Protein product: CASSLVVSTSGRYNEQFF.

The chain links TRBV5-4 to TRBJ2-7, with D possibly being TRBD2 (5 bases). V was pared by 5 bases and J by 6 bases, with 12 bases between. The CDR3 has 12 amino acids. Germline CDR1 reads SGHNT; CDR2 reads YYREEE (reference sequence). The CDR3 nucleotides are TGTGCCAGCAGTGCGGGCCCGGTCGAGCAGTACTTC. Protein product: CASSAGPVEQYF.

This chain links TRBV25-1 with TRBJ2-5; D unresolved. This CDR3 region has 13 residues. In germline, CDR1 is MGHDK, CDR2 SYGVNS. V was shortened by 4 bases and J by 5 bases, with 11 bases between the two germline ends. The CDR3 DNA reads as TGTGCCAGCAGTGGAGGATTTTTGGAGACCCAGTACTTC. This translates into CASSGGFLETQYF. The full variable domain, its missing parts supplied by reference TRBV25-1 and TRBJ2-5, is EADIYQTPRYLVIGTGKKITLECSQTMGHDKMYWYQQDPGMELHLIHYSYGVNSTEKGDLSSESTVSRIRTEHFPLTLESARPSHTSQYLCASSGGFLETQYFGPGTRLLVL.

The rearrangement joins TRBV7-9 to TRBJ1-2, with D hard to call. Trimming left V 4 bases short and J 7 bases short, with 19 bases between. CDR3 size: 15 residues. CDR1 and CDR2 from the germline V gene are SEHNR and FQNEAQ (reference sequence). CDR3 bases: TGTGCCAGCAGCTCTCTGACACGGAATTCTCGTGGCTACACCTTC. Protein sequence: CASSSLTRNSRGYTF.

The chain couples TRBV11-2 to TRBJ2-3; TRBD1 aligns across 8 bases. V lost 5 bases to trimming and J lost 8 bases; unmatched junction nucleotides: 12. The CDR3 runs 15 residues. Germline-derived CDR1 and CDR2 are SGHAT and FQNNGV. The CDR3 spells CASSRRDRGWSTQYF. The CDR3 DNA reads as TGTGCCAGCAGCCGCCGCGACAGGGGTTGGAGTACGCAGTATTTT.

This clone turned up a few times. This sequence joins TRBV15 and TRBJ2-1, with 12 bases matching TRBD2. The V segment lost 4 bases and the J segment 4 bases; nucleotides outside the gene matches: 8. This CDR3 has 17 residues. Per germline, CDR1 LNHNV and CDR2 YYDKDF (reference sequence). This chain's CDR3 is CATSIELAGGRYNEQFF. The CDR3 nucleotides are TGTGCCACCAGCATTGAGCTAGCGGGAGGGCGGTACAATGAGCAGTTCTTC.

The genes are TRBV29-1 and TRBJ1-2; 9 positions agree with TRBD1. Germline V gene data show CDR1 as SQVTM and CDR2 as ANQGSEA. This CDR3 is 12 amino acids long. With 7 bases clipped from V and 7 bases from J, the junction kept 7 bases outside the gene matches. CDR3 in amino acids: CSESTGGGGYTF. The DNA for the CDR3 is TGCAGCGAATCGACAGGGGGGGGTGGCTACACCTTC.

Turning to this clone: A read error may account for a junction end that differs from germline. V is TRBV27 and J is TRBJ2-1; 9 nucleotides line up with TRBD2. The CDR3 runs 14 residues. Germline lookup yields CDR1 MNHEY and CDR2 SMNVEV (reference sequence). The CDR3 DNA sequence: TGTGCCAGCAGTCCATATTTGGGGCGGGGGGGCGAGGTCTTC. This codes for CASSPYLGRGGEVF.

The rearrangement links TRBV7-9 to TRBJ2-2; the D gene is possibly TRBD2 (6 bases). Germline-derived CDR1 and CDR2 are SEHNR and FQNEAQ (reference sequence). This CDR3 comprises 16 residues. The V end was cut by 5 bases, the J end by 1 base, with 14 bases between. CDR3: CASSIRAGRNTGELFF. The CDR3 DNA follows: TGTGCCAGCAGCATCAGGGCGGGAAGGAACACCGGGGAGCTGTTTTTT.

This CDR3 is CASSSWERDNTGELFF. CDR3 sequence (DNA): TGTGCCAGCAGCTCTTGGGAGCGGGACAACACCGGGGAGCTGTTTTTT. The V and J genes are TRBV7-9 and TRBJ2-2; TRBD2 matches at 7 bases. V gave up 4 bases and J gave up 2 bases; unmatched junction bases: 7. This CDR3 has 16 residues. Germline V lookup: CDR1 SEHNR, CDR2 FQNEAQ (reference sequence). The full variable domain, in which reference TRBV7-9 and TRBJ2-2 provide the parts outside the CDR3, is DTGVSQNPRHKITKRGQNVTFRCDPISEHNRLYWYRQTLGQGPEFLTYFQNEAQLEKSRLLSDRFSAERPKGSFSTLEIQRTEQGDSAMYLCASSSWERDNTGELFFGEGSRLTVL.

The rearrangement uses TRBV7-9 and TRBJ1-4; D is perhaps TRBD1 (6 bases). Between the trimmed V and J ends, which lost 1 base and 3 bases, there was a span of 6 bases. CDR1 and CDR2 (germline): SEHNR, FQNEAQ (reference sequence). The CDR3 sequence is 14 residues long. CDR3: CASSLGTANEKLFF. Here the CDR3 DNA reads TGTGCCAGCAGCTTAGGGACAGCTAATGAAAAACTGTTTTTT.

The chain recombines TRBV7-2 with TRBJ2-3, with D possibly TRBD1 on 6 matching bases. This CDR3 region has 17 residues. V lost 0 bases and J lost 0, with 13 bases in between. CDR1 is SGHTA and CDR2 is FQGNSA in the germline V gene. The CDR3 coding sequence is TGTGCCAGCAGCTTAGCTTCAGGGGTTTCTAGCACAGATACGCAGTATTTT. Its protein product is CASSLASGVSSTDTQYF.

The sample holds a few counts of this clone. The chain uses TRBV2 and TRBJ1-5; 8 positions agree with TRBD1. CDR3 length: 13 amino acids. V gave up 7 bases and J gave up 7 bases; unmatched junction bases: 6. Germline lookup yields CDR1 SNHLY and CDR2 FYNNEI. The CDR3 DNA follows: TGTGCCAGCACTTCGACAGGGGACCAGCCCCAGCATTTT. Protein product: CASTSTGDQPQHF.

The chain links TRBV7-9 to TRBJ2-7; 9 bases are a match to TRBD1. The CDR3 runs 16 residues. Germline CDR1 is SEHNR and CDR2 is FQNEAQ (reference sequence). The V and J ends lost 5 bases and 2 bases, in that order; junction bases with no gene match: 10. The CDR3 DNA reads TGTGCCAGCAGCCCCCCCGGGACAGGGCGTACCTACGAGCAGTACTTC. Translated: CASSPPGTGRTYEQYF.

The CDR3 loop is CASSPGAGQTNYEQYF. For the CDR3, the DNA is TGTGCCAGCTCACCAGGGGCGGGACAGACCAACTACGAGCAGTACTTC. The chain joins TRBV18 to TRBJ2-7, with D possibly being TRBD1 (7 bases). Trimming shortened V by 2 bases and J by 3 bases, and 17 bases separated the two germline ends. CDR1 is KGHSH, CDR2 LQKENI, per germline. This CDR3 has 16 residues. The variable domain in full, completed from reference TRBV18 and TRBJ2-7, reads NAGVMQNPRHLVRRRGQEARLRCSPMKGHSHVYWYRQLPEEGLKFMVYLQKENIIDESGMPKERFSAEFPKEGPSILRIQQVVRGDSAAYFCASSPGAGQTNYEQYFGPGTRLTVT.

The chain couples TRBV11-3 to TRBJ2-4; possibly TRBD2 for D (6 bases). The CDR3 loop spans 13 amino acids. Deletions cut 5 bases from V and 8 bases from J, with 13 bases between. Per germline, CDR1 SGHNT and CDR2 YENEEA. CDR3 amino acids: CASSAPPGDIQYF. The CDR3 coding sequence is TGTGCCAGCAGCGCCCCCCCGGGAGACATTCAGTACTTC.